The 21 T cell receptor beta chains below were found in one sample sequenced in a study of vaccination and CD4 T cells after COVID-19. These receptors lack a known antigen. Treatment reported: roughly 10-day PBMC culture with coronavirus spike peptide pools or control peptides (ViraFEST assay). The Oncomine TCR Beta short-read assay was what sequenced the DNA obtained from cultured CD4+ T cells. In TCRdb, the PCR reads were re-called with MiXCR into one record per CDR3 protein. The repertoire holds roughly 2,700 distinct CDR3 sequences, with 33% as singletons. The sample taken for sequencing was CD4+ T cells from blood, cultured in vitro. Receptors originate from a human donor who had recovered from COVID-19.

There are a few counts of this clonotype. V gene TRBV30 combines with J gene TRBJ2-7; D may be TRBD1 (5 bases). The V gene's germline CDR1 is GTSNPN and CDR2 SVGIG (reference sequence). Between the trimmed V and J ends, which lost 0 bases and 3 bases, there was a span of 6 bases. The CDR3 runs to 12 residues. DNA of the CDR3: TGTGCCTGGAGTGTAGGACACTACGAGCAGTACTTC. Translation gives CAWSVGHYEQYF.

In its sample, this clonotype is large. The chain employs TRBV20-1 and TRBJ1-1; D ambiguous. Germline lookup yields CDR1 DFQATT and CDR2 SNEGSKA (reference sequence). With 0 bases removed from V and 4 bases from J, the gap between germline ends came to 15 bases. This CDR3 has 15 residues. The CDR3 region is CSARDRGTTITEAFF. CDR3 DNA sequence: TGCAGTGCTAGAGACCGTGGTACTACGATCACTGAAGCTTTCTTT.

The chain couples TRBV6-2 or TRBV6-3 to TRBJ1-1; 10 bases agree with TRBD1. J was trimmed by 6 bases and V by 6 bases; bases with no gene match: 4. Germline V gene data show CDR1 as MNHEY and CDR2 as SVGEGT. The CDR3 consists of 13 residues. The DNA for the CDR3 is TGTGCCAGCAGGGGGACAGGGGAGGCTGAAGCTTTCTTT. It encodes CASRGTGEAEAFF.

On this clonotype itself: The germline gene is not matched at one end of the junction; a read error may be the cause. This chain connects TRBV10-3 to TRBJ1-1, with D tentatively TRBD1 (5 bases). This CDR3 is built from 17 residues. Germline-derived CDR1 and CDR2 are ENHRY and SYGVKD. The CDR3 loop is CASSFRGPVGMNTEAFF. The CDR3 DNA reads TGTGCCAGCAGTTTCCGGGGCCCCGTTGGGATGAACACTGAAGCTTTCTTT.

The sample holds a few counts of this clonotype. This chain links TRBV10-2 with TRBJ1-1; D uncertain. V lost 0 bases to trimming and J lost 1 base, with 9 bases between them. From germline, CDR1 is WSHSY and CDR2 SAAADI. CDR3 length: 15 amino acids. CDR3 bases: TGCGCCAGCAGTGAGTCCTGGGCGGCGAACACTGAAGCTTTCTTT. Amino acids: CASSESWAANTEAFF.

This chain connects TRBV3-1 to TRBJ2-7; TRBD1 matches 7 bases. Losses at the gene ends were 4 bases for V and 4 bases for J; bases not matched to a gene: 10. Per the germline V gene, CDR1 is LGHDT and CDR2 is YNNKEL (reference sequence). This CDR3 has 15 amino acids. CDR3 coding DNA: TGTGCCAGCAGCCCGCTTGGAACAGGGGTGTACGAGCAGTACTTC. It is translated as CASSPLGTGVYEQYF.

This clonotype appeared a single time. The rearrangement uses TRBV10-3 and TRBJ2-7; D gene unclear. Trimming removed 0 bases from V and 7 bases from J, with 19 bases in between. This CDR3 has 16 amino acids. Germline loops: CDR1 ENHRY, CDR2 SYGVKD. CDR3 DNA: TGTGCCATCAGTGAGTCTTGGTTAAAGGAAGATAAAGAGCAGTACTTC. It encodes CAISESWLKEDKEQYF.

The rearrangement joins TRBV29-1 to TRBJ2-3; 9 bases match TRBD1. V lost 5 bases, J lost 2 bases, and 5 bases stayed unmatched. Germline loops: CDR1 SQVTM, CDR2 ANQGSEA. The CDR3 covers 14 residues. CDR3 in DNA: TGCAGCGTTATTGACAGGGGGTACACAGATACGCAGTATTTT. Translated, it gives CSVIDRGYTDTQYF.

The V and J genes are TRBV12-3 or TRBV12-4 and TRBJ1-1; unclear D gene. The CDR3 runs 18 residues. V was trimmed by 2 bases and J by 3 bases, leaving 22 bases between them. In DNA, the CDR3 is TGTGCCAGCAGTTTATGGTCCCATCTACGGTCGGGTGACACTGAAGCTTTCTTT. It codes for CASSLWSHLRSGDTEAFF.

This clonotype was counted between two and nine times. This rearrangement joins TRBV19 to TRBJ2-7, with TRBD1 as a possible D gene (6 bases). V lost 3 bases to trimming and J lost 1 base, with 10 bases between them. This CDR3 spans 14 amino acids. Germline V gives CDR1 LNHDA, CDR2 SQIVND (reference sequence). The CDR3 region is CASSILGQSYEQYF. The CDR3 DNA is TGTGCCAGTAGTATTCTAGGACAGTCCTACGAGCAGTACTTC.

This clonotype has more than one count but fewer than ten. The rearrangement links TRBV7-2 to TRBJ2-3; D might be TRBD2 (7 bases). Trimming removed 5 bases at V and 0 bases at J, with 18 bases between. The CDR3 has 17 residues. Germline V gene sequence: CDR1 SGHTA, CDR2 FQGNSA. The CDR3, as DNA: TGTGCCAGCAGCCTAGGGGGGGAGGGATCTAGCACAGATACGCAGTATTTT. It translates to CASSLGGEGSSTDTQYF.

The chain employs TRBV12-3 or TRBV12-4 and TRBJ2-1, with D possibly being TRBD1 (5 bases). The CDR3 is 14 amino acids. Trimming took 3 bases from V and 4 from J, leaving 10 bases between them. The CDR3 nucleotides are TGTGCCAGCAGTTTTGGGGCTCGGTACAATGAGCAGTTCTTC. It is translated as CASSFGARYNEQFF.

The J gene is TRBJ1-1, the V gene TRBV12-3 or TRBV12-4; D is perhaps TRBD1 (6 bases). Between the trimmed V and J ends, which lost 0 bases and 3 bases, there was a span of 14 bases. The CDR3 is 16 amino acids. The CDR3 coding sequence is TGTGCCAGCAGTTTAGCGGGAGGGAGGGGGGACACTGAAGCTTTCTTT. Its translation: CASSLAGGRGDTEAFF.

V usage is TRBV24-1 and J usage is TRBJ2-1; TRBD1 is a possible D gene (6 bases). Trimming took 4 bases from V and 10 from J, leaving 13 bases between them. Germline V gene data show CDR1 as KGHDR and CDR2 as SFDVKD. There are 13 residues in the CDR3. CDR3 sequence: CATSDPGQFEQFF. The CDR3 DNA reads as TGTGCCACCAGTGACCCCGGACAGTTCGAGCAGTTCTTC.

This clonotype is medium-sized in the sample. This rearrangement joins TRBV18 to TRBJ2-2; 8 positions agree with TRBD1. Germline V gene data show CDR1 as KGHSH and CDR2 as LQKENI. Trimming cost V 6 bases and J 0 bases; bases outside gene matches: 3. The CDR3 length is 15 residues. CDR3 sequence: CASSPTGANTGELFF. The CDR3 DNA reads as TGTGCCAGCTCTCCGACAGGGGCGAACACCGGGGAGCTGTTTTTT.

This clonotype was seen a few times. The chain links TRBV2 to TRBJ2-7, with D perhaps matching TRBD1 or TRBD2 (6 bases each). Deletions cut 8 bases from V and 0 bases from J, with 17 bases between. CDR3 length equals 15 residues. Per germline, CDR1 SNHLY and CDR2 FYNNEI. Here the CDR3 DNA reads TGTGCCAGCGGGTCGGGGGCCTCAAGCTCCTACGAGCAGTACTTC. Protein product: CASGSGASSSYEQYF. Together with reference TRBV2 and TRBJ2-7, the CDR3 gives the full variable domain: EPEVTQTPSHQVTQMGQEVILRCVPISNHLYFYWYRQILGQKVEFLVSFYNNEISEKSEIFDDQFSVERPDGSNFTLKIRSTKLEDSAMYFCASGSGASSSYEQYFGPGTRLTVT.

The table lists this clonotype with a few counts. V is TRBV7-3 and J is TRBJ2-3; 11 bases map to TRBD2. Looked up from germline, CDR1 is SGHTA and CDR2 is FQGTGA. The trim removed 5 bases at V and 1 base at J, leaving 5 bases unmatched. CDR3 length: 16 residues. This chain's CDR3 is CASSPTTSGGTDTQYF. The DNA of the CDR3 is TGTGCCAGCAGCCCTACGACTAGCGGGGGCACAGATACGCAGTATTTT. Full variable domain (remainder filled in from reference TRBV7-3 and TRBJ2-3): GAGVSQTPSNKVTEKGKYVELRCDPISGHTALYWYRQSLGQGPEFLIYFQGTGAADDSGLPNDRFFAVRPEGSVSTLKIQRTERGDSAVYLCASSPTTSGGTDTQYFGPGTRLTVL.

This clonotype has more than one count but fewer than ten. The J gene is TRBJ1-3, the V gene TRBV2; 7 bases are shared with TRBD1. CDR1 and CDR2 (germline): SNHLY, FYNNEI. The CDR3 covers 14 residues. The junction had 5 bases not matched to a gene; V was cut back by 2 bases and J by 7 bases. CDR3 amino acids: CASSENRGGNTIYF. In DNA, the CDR3 is TGTGCCAGCAGTGAAAACAGGGGCGGGAACACCATATATTTT. The full variable domain, rest sourced from reference TRBV2 and TRBJ1-3, is EPEVTQTPSHQVTQMGQEVILRCVPISNHLYFYWYRQILGQKVEFLVSFYNNEISEKSEIFDDQFSVERPDGSNFTLKIRSTKLEDSAMYFCASSENRGGNTIYFGEGSWLTVV.

This clonotype appeared a few times. J is TRBJ1-5 and V is TRBV19; no clear D gene. Trimming left V 3 bases short and J 16 bases short, with 19 bases between. CDR3 length: 13 residues. CDR1 is LNHDA, CDR2 SQIVND, per germline (reference sequence). As DNA, the CDR3 is TGTGCCAGTAGTATGGGGTCAATCAGCCCCTCCCATTTT. This translates into CASSMGSISPSHF.

The chain uses TRBV6-1 and TRBJ2-3; possible D gene TRBD2, 7 bases. The CDR3 consists of 13 residues. Trimming shortened V by 7 bases and J by 2 bases, and 10 bases separated the two germline ends. The germline V gene has CDR1 MNHNS and CDR2 SASEGT. The CDR3 protein is CASKGGNTDTQYF. CDR3 nucleotides: TGTGCCAGCAAGGGGGGGAACACAGATACGCAGTATTTT.

The chain joins TRBV12-3 or TRBV12-4 to TRBJ2-5; 9 nucleotides line up with TRBD1. V dropped 5 bases and J dropped 5; count of bases not matched to a gene: 9. The CDR3 spans 15 residues. The CDR3 DNA is TGTGCCAGCAGTCCGGGGACAGGGCAATTCGAGACCCAGTACTTC. This sequence encodes CASSPGTGQFETQYF.